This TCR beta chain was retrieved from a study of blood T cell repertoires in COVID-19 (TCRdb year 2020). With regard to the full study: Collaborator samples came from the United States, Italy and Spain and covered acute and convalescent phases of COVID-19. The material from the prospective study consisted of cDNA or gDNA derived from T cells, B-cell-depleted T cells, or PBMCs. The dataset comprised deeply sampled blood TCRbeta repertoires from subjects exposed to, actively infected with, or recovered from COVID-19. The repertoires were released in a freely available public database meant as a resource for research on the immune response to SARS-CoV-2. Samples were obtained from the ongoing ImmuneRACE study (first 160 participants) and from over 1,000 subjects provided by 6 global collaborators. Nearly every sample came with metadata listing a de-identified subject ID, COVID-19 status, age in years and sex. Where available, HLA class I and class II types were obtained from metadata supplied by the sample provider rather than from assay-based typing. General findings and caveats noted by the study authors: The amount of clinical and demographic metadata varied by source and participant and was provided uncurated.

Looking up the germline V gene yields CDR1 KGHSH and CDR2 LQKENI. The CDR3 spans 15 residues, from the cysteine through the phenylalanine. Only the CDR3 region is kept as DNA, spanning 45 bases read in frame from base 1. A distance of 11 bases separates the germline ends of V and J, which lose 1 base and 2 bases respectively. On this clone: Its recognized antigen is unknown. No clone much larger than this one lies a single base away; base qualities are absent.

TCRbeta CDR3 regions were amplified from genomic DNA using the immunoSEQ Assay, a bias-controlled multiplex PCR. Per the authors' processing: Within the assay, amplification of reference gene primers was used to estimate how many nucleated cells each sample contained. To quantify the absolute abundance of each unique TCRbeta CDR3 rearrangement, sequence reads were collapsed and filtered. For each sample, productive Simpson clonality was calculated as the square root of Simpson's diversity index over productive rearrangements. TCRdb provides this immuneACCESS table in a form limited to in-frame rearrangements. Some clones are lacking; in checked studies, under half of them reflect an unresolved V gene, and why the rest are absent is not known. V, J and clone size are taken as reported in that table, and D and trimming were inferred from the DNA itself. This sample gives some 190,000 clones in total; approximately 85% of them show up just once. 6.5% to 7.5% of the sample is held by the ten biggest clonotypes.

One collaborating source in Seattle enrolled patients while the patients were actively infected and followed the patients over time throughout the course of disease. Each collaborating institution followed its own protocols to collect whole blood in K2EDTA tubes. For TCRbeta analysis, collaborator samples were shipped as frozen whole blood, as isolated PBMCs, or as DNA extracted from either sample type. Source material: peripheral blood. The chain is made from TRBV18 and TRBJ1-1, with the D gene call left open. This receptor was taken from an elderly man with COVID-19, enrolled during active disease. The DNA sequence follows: TGTGCCAGCTCACCACAGGGAGGGCGAAACACTGAAGCTTTCTTT. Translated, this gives CASSPQGGRNTEAFF. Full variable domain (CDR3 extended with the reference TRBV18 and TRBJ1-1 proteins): NAGVMQNPRHLVRRRGQEARLRCSPMKGHSHVYWYRQLPEEGLKFMVYLQKENIIDESGMPKERFSAEFPKEGPSILRIQQVVRGDSAAYFCASSPQGGRNTEAFFGQGTRLTVV.